This T cell receptor beta chain appears in the sequencing data of a study of T cells in Graves' hyperthyroidism and ophthalmopathy. The overall study: Peripheral blood collection took place at initial diagnosis, before any treatment.

Template material for amplifying TCR beta CDR3 regions consisted of RNA transcripts. A first-round RT-PCR of the TCR CDR3 used the HTBI primer set. TCRdb itself ran the multiplex PCR reads through MiXCR, one entry per CDR3 protein. The table includes roughly 600,000 distinct CDR3 sequences, 14% detected once. There are 14 residues in the CDR3. Germline CDR1 is MNHNS and CDR2 is SASEGT. Unmatched junction bases numbered 5, after V lost 5 bases and J lost 2 bases. This clonotype has at least ten counts. The antigen is unknown. Thyroid ultrasound, orbital computed tomography, clinical symptoms, and serum thyroxine and TRAb underpinned diagnoses. Study-wide points: From stable hyperthyroidism, ophthalmopathy was separated by a 13 V-J model.

The TCR was taken from a woman between 45 and 60 years old with Graves' ophthalmopathy. The sequenced material came from blood. V is TRBV6-1 and J is TRBJ2-7, with 8 bases fitting TRBD1. The CDR3 DNA follows: TGTGCCAGCAGTAAGGACAGGGTCCCCTACGAGCAGTACTTC. It translates to CASSKDRVPYEQYF.